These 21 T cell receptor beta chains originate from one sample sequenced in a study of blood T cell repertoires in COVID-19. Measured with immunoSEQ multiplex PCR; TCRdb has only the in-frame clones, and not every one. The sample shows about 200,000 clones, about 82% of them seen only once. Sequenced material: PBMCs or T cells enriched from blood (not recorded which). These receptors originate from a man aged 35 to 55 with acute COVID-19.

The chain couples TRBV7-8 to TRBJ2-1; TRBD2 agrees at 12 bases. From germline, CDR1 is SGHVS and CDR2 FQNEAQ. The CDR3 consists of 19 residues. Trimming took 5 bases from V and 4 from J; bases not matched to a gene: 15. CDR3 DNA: TGTGCCAGCAGCGGGGAAAGGGGGCGACTAGCGGGAGTATACAATGAGCAGTTCTTC. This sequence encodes CASSGERGRLAGVYNEQFF.

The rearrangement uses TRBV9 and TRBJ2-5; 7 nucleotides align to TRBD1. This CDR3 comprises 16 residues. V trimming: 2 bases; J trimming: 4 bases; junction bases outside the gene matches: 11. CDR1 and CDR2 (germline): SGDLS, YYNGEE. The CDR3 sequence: CASSVAGTARGETQYF. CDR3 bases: TGTGCCAGCAGCGTGGCCGGGACAGCGAGGGGAGAGACCCAGTACTTC.

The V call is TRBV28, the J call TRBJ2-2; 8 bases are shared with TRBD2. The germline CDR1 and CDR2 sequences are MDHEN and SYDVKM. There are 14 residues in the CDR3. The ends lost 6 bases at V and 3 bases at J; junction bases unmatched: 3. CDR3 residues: CASRAGVHTGELFF. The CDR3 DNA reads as TGTGCCAGCAGAGCGGGGGTGCACACCGGGGAGCTGTTTTTT.

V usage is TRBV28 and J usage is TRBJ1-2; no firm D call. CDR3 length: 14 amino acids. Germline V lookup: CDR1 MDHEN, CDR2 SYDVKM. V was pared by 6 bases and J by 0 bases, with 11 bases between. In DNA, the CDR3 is TGTGCCAGCAGGAGACTGCTAGCTAACTATGGCTACACCTTC. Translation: CASRRLLANYGYTF.

The CDR3 DNA reads TGTGCCAGCAGTTTGAGAGAACAAGAGACCCAGTACTTC. This sequence encodes CASSLREQETQYF. The chain couples TRBV28 to TRBJ2-5; D gene ambiguous. Trimming took off 3 bases at V and 2 bases at J, with 7 bases between the two ends. This CDR3 spans 13 amino acids. Per germline, CDR1 MDHEN and CDR2 SYDVKM. Full variable domain (outside the CDR3, taken from reference TRBV28 and TRBJ2-5): DVKVTQSSRYLVKRTGEKVFLECVQDMDHENMFWYRQDPGLGLRLIYFSYDVKMKEKGDIPEGYSVSREKKERFSLILESASTNQTSMYLCASSLREQETQYFGPGTRLLVL.

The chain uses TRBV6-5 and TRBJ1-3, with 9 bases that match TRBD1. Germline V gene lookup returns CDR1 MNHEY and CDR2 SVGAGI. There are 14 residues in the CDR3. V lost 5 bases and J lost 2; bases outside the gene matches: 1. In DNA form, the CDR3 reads TGTGCCAGCAGTCGGACAGGGGCTGGAAACACCATATATTTT. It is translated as CASSRTGAGNTIYF.

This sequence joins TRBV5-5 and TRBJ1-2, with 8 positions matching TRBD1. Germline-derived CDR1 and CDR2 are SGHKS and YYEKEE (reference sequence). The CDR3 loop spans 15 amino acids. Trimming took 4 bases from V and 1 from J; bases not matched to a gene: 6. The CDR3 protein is CASSPRTGSNYGYTF. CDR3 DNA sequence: TGTGCCAGCAGCCCGAGGACAGGGAGTAACTATGGCTACACCTTC.

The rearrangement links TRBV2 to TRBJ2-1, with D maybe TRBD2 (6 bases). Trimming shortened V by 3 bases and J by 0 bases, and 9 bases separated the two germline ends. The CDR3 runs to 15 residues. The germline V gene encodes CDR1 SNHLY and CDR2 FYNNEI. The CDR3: CASSELALSYNEQFF. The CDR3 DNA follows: TGTGCCAGCAGTGAGCTAGCGCTCTCCTACAATGAGCAGTTCTTC.

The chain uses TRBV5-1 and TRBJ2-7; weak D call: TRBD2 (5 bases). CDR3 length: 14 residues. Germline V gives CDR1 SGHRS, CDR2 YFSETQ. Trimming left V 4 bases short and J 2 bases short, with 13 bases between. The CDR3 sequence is CASSDPGETYEQYF. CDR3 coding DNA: TGCGCCAGCAGCGATCCCGGGGAAACCTACGAGCAGTACTTC.

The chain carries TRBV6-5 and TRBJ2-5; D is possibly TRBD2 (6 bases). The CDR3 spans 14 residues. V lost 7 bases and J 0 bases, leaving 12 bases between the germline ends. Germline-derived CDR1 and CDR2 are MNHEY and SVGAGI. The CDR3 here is CASIVGDYQETQYF. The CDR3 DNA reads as TGTGCCAGCATCGTAGGGGACTACCAAGAGACCCAGTACTTC.

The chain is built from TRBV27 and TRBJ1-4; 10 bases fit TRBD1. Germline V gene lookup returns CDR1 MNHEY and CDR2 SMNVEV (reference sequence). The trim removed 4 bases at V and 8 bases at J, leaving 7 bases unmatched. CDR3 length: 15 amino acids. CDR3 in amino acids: CASSSYGTGVEKLFF. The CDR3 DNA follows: TGTGCCAGCAGTTCGTATGGGACAGGGGTCGAAAAACTGTTTTTT.

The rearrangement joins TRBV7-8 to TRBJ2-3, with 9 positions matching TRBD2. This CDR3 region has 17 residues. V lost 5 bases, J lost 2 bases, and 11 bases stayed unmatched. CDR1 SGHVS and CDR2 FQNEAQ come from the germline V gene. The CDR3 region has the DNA TGTGCCAGCAGCAGGATTAAGCGGGAGGCGCACACAGATACGCAGTATTTT. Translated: CASSRIKREAHTDTQYF.

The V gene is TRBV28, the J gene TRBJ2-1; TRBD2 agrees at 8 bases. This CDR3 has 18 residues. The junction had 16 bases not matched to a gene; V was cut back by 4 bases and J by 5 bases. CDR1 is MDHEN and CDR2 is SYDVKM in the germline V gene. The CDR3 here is CASSSEREWDYNDNEQFF. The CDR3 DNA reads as TGTGCCAGCAGTTCCGAGCGGGAGTGGGACTACAATGACAATGAGCAGTTCTTC.

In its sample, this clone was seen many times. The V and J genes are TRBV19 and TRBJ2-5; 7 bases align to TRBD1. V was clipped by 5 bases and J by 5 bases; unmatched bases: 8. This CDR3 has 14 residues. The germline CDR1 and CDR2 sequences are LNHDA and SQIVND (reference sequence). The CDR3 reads CASSFGTAKETQYF. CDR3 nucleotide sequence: TGTGCCAGTAGTTTCGGGACAGCAAAGGAGACCCAGTACTTC.

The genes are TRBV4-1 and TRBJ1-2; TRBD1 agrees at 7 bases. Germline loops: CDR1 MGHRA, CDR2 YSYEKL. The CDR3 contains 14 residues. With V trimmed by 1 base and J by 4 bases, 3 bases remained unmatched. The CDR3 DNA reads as TGCGCCAGCAGCCAAGTGGGGACAGCCTATGGCTACACCTTC. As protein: CASSQVGTAYGYTF.

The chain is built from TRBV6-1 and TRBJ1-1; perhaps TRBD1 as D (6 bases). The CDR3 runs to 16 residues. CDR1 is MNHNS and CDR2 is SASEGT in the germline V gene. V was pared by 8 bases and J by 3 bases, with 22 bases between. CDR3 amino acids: CASGAAPQGPYTEAFF. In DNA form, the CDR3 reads TGTGCCAGCGGTGCGGCCCCACAGGGACCTTACACTGAAGCTTTCTTT.

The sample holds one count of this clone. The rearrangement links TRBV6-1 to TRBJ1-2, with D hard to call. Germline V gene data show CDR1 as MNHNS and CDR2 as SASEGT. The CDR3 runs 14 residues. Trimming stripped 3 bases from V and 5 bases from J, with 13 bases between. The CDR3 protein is CASSDHRPLYGYTF. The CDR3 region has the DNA TGTGCCAGCAGTGATCACAGACCCCTTTATGGCTACACCTTC.

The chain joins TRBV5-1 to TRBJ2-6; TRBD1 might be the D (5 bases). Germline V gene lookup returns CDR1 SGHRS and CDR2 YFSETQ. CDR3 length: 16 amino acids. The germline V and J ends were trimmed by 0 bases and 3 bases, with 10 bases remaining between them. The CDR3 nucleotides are TGCGCCAGCAGCTTGGTTTCCCAGGGTGGGGCCAACGTCCTGACTTTC. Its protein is CASSLVSQGGANVLTF.

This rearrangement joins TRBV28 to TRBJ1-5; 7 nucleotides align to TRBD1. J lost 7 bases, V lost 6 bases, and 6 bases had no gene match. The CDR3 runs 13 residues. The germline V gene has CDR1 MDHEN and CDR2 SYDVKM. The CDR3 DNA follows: TGTGCCAGCAGGGACAGGAGTTACCAGCCCCAGCATTTT. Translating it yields CASRDRSYQPQHF.

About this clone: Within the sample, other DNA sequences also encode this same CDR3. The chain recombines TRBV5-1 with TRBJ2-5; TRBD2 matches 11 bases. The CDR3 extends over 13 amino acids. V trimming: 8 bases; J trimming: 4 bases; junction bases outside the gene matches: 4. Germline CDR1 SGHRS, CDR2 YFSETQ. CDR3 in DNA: TGCGCCAGTAGCGGGAGGGCTGGAGAGACCCAGTACTTC. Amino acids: CASSGRAGETQYF.

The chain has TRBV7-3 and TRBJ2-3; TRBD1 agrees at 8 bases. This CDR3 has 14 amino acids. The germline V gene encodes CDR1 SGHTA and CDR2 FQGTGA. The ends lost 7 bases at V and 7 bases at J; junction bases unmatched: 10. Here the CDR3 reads CASTSGGAGNTQYF. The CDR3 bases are TGTGCCAGCACCTCAGGGGGCGCGGGTAATACGCAGTATTTT.